Given below is one T cell receptor (beta chain) in context. The sample is drawn from a study of blood T cell repertoires in COVID-19. The overall study: Acute and convalescent COVID-19 specimens originated in the United States, Italy and Spain. PBMCs, B-cell-depleted T cells, or T cells were the source of the cDNA or gDNA that made up the material.

Methods used by the authors: Reference gene primers were amplified, and this amplification served to estimate nucleated cell counts. Sequencing used immunoSEQ multiplex PCR; TCRdb keeps in-frame clones, though not all of them. The V and J calls and clone size come from that table; D and trimming were worked out from the DNA. The sample carries approximately 94,000 clones, around 90% recorded once. This CDR3 contains 16 residues. The germline V and J ends were trimmed by 0 bases and 6 bases, with 17 bases remaining between them. Germline CDR1 reads SNHLY; CDR2 reads FYNNEI. The TCR originated in a woman aged 70-85 years with acute or convalescent COVID-19. The specimen was peripheral blood. The J gene is TRBJ2-5, the V gene TRBV2; D is uncertain. CDR3 nucleotides: TGTGCCAGCAGTGAAGCGCTTTCGGGTTTGAATAAGACCCAGTACTTC. Translated, it gives CASSEALSGLNKTQYF.